These T cell receptor beta chains were read from a single sample in a study of shared clonotypes between healthy human individuals. TCRdb keeps only in-frame clones here, not all; method: immunoSEQ multiplex PCR. The sample contains about 2 million clones, approximately 94% of which appear only once. The sample consisted of naive CD8+ T cells sorted from blood. The receptors shown here come from a man aged 18 to 30 in good health. Each CDR3 is given with its conserved first and last residue. The D gene is left open where the match is weak. The size of a clone is reported for some rows only, either as once, few or many, or as a class for expanded clones.

v_gene: TRBV5-1; abundance: -; j_gene: TRBJ1-5; len: 14; d_gene: -; CDR3nt: TGCGCCAGCATCGCCCGTAGGGGTAATCAGCCCCAGCATTTT; CDR3aa: CASIARRGNQPQHF
v_gene: TRBV9; abundance: once; j_gene: TRBJ2-7; len: 13; d_gene: TRBD2; CDR3nt: TGTGCCAGCAGCGTAGCGGGAGGTGACGAGCAGTACTTC; CDR3aa: CASSVAGGDEQYF
v_gene: TRBV4-1; abundance: -; j_gene: TRBJ2-3; len: 16; d_gene: -; CDR3nt: TGCGCCAGCAGCCAAGAGCTTAGCCTGAGCACAGATACGCAGTATTTT; CDR3aa: CASSQELSLSTDTQYF
v_gene: TRBV5-6; abundance: -; j_gene: TRBJ2-7; len: 13; d_gene: -; CDR3nt: TGTGCCAGCAGCTTAGGCGATGTCTACGAGCAGTACTTC; CDR3aa: CASSLGDVYEQYF
v_gene: TRBV7-8; abundance: -; j_gene: TRBJ2-7; len: 13; d_gene: -; CDR3nt: TGTGCCAGCAGCTTAGCTAGATCCTACGAGCAGTACTTC; CDR3aa: CASSLARSYEQYF
v_gene: TRBV10-1; abundance: -; j_gene: TRBJ2-1; len: 17; d_gene: -; CDR3nt: TGCGCCAGCAGTGAGGGCGTAGGAGGGGAGACCTACAATGAGCAGTTCTTC; CDR3aa: CASSEGVGGETYNEQFF
v_gene: TRBV13; abundance: -; j_gene: TRBJ2-1; len: 12; d_gene: -; CDR3nt: TGTGCCAGCAGGGGTGGGTCTAATGAGCAGTTCTTC; CDR3aa: CASRGGSNEQFF
v_gene: TRBV13; abundance: -; j_gene: TRBJ1-6; len: 16; d_gene: -; CDR3nt: TGTGCCAGCAGCTTAGCAGGGGAATCCTATAATTCACCCCTCCACTTT; CDR3aa: CASSLAGESYNSPLHF
v_gene: TRBV27; abundance: -; j_gene: TRBJ2-7; len: 17; d_gene: -; CDR3nt: TGTGCCAGCTGGACTGGAGGACCGCTGCAGAGCTCCTACGAGCAGTACTTC; CDR3aa: CASWTGGPLQSSYEQYF
v_gene: TRBV13; abundance: -; j_gene: TRBJ2-2; len: 15; d_gene: -; CDR3nt: TGTGCCAGCACGAGCGGGACAACGAACACCGGGGAGCTGTTTTTT; CDR3aa: CASTSGTTNTGELFF
v_gene: TRBV5-1; abundance: once; j_gene: TRBJ2-7; len: 13; d_gene: -; CDR3nt: TGCGCCAGCAGCTTGGTGGGCCTTTACGAGCAGTACTTC; CDR3aa: CASSLVGLYEQYF
v_gene: TRBV30; abundance: -; j_gene: TRBJ1-2; len: 15; d_gene: -; CDR3nt: TGTGCCTGGATGGACGAGAGGGAGGAGAGCTATGGCTACACCTTC; CDR3aa: CAWMDEREESYGYTF
v_gene: TRBV30; abundance: -; j_gene: TRBJ1-1; len: 14; d_gene: -; CDR3nt: TGTGCCATCTACTACCCCGCTATGAACACTGAAGCTTTCTTT; CDR3aa: CAIYYPAMNTEAFF
v_gene: TRBV27; abundance: -; j_gene: TRBJ2-7; len: 14; d_gene: TRBD1; CDR3nt: TGTGCCAGCAGTTTTTGGTTGACAGGGGACGAGCAGTACTTC; CDR3aa: CASSFWLTGDEQYF
v_gene: TRBV13; abundance: -; j_gene: TRBJ2-1; len: 16; d_gene: TRBD2; CDR3nt: TGTGCCAGCAGCTTAGGCCTAGCGGGGGGAAGCAATGAGCAGTTCTTC; CDR3aa: CASSLGLAGGSNEQFF
v_gene: TRBV6-5; abundance: -; j_gene: TRBJ2-7; len: 16; d_gene: -; CDR3nt: TGTGCCAGCAGTTCCGCCAGGGAGGGACACTTCTACGAGCAGTACTTC; CDR3aa: CASSSAREGHFYEQYF
v_gene: TRBV6-6; abundance: -; j_gene: TRBJ1-2; len: 14; d_gene: -; CDR3nt: TGTGCCAGCAACCCCAGACAGGCCCTCTATGGCTACACCTTC; CDR3aa: CASNPRQALYGYTF
v_gene: TRBV4-3; abundance: -; j_gene: TRBJ1-4; len: 15; d_gene: -; CDR3nt: TGCGCCAGCAGCCAAGGGCCCAACGCTTATGAAAAACTGTTTTTT; CDR3aa: CASSQGPNAYEKLFF
v_gene: TRBV5-4; abundance: -; j_gene: TRBJ1-6; len: 18; d_gene: TRBD1; CDR3nt: TGTGCCAGCAGCTCGACAGGGGCGATAAGCTCCTATAATTCACCCCTCCACTTT; CDR3aa: CASSSTGAISSYNSPLHF
v_gene: TRBV5-1; abundance: -; j_gene: TRBJ2-6; len: 18; d_gene: -; CDR3nt: TGCGCCAGCAGCCCCCGAGGAGGGTCAGTCTCTGGGGCCAACGTCCTGACTTTC; CDR3aa: CASSPRGGSVSGANVLTF
v_gene: TRBV7-3; abundance: -; j_gene: TRBJ2-1; len: 15; d_gene: TRBD2; CDR3nt: TGTGCCAGCAGCCTACTAGCGGGGGGGCTCAATGAGCAGTTCTTC; CDR3aa: CASSLLAGGLNEQFF
v_gene: TRBV27; abundance: -; j_gene: TRBJ2-7; len: 13; d_gene: -; CDR3nt: TGTGCCAGCAGTTTATCGAGGGGGAACGAGCAGTACTTC; CDR3aa: CASSLSRGNEQYF
v_gene: TRBV7-8; abundance: -; j_gene: TRBJ1-6; len: 17; d_gene: -; CDR3nt: TGTGCCAGCAGCTTAGAACTCCCGGGAGGCGGTAATTCACCCCTCCACTTT; CDR3aa: CASSLELPGGGNSPLHF
v_gene: TRBV2; abundance: -; j_gene: TRBJ2-1; len: 15; d_gene: -; CDR3nt: TGTGCCAGCATCCGGGGGTCGGGCGCTTACAATGAGCAGTTCTTC; CDR3aa: CASIRGSGAYNEQFF
v_gene: TRBV4-1; abundance: -; j_gene: TRBJ2-2; len: 16; d_gene: TRBD1; CDR3nt: TGCGCCAGCAGCCAAGATGGGACAGGGTATTCCGGGGAGCTGTTTTTT; CDR3aa: CASSQDGTGYSGELFF
v_gene: TRBV19; abundance: -; j_gene: TRBJ2-3; len: 15; d_gene: -; CDR3nt: TGTGCCAGTAGTATAACGCCTTCTAGCACAGATACGCAGTATTTT; CDR3aa: CASSITPSSTDTQYF
v_gene: TRBV7-2; abundance: -; j_gene: TRBJ2-1; len: 14; d_gene: TRBD1; CDR3nt: TGTGCCAGCAGCCACAGGGGGCTACACAATGAGCAGTTCTTC; CDR3aa: CASSHRGLHNEQFF
v_gene: TRBV7-6; abundance: -; j_gene: TRBJ1-2; len: 16; d_gene: -; CDR3nt: TGTGCCAGCAGCTTAGGAGAAACAGCCGAATTTGGTGGCTACACCTTC; CDR3aa: CASSLGETAEFGGYTF
v_gene: TRBV9; abundance: -; j_gene: TRBJ2-7; len: 14; d_gene: -; CDR3nt: TGTGCCAGCAGCGCCCACACTCTAGGGGGCGAGCAGTACTTC; CDR3aa: CASSAHTLGGEQYF
v_gene: TRBV4-1; abundance: -; j_gene: TRBJ1-1; len: 15; d_gene: -; CDR3nt: TGCGCCAGCAGCTCGCACAGGGCCAGAGGGGCTGAAGCTTTCTTT; CDR3aa: CASSSHRARGAEAFF
v_gene: TRBV7-9; abundance: -; j_gene: TRBJ2-1; len: 14; d_gene: TRBD1; CDR3nt: TGTGCCAGCAGCCCGCGGGACAGGGACAATGAGCAGTTCTTC; CDR3aa: CASSPRDRDNEQFF
v_gene: TRBV7-8; abundance: -; j_gene: TRBJ2-3; len: 15; d_gene: TRBD1; CDR3nt: TGTGCCAGCAGACAACCGGGACAGGGGACAGATACGCAGTATTTT; CDR3aa: CASRQPGQGTDTQYF
v_gene: TRBV30; abundance: -; j_gene: TRBJ1-2; len: 13; d_gene: -; CDR3nt: TGTGCCTGGAGTGTAGGGGGGACCGATGGCTACACCTTC; CDR3aa: CAWSVGGTDGYTF
v_gene: TRBV2; abundance: -; j_gene: TRBJ2-1; len: 13; d_gene: TRBD1; CDR3nt: TGTGCCAGCAGTGGTGACAGGGCGGGTGAGCAGTTCTTC; CDR3aa: CASSGDRAGEQFF
v_gene: TRBV19; abundance: -; j_gene: TRBJ1-1; len: 14; d_gene: -; CDR3nt: TGTGCCAGTAGTAACCCGACAGAGAACACTGAAGCTTTCTTT; CDR3aa: CASSNPTENTEAFF